These T cell receptor beta chains were read from a single sample in a study of response to subunit inactivated influenza vaccine. TCRdb processed the RT-PCR reads anew with MiXCR; each CDR3 protein has one entry. The sample has approximately 530,000 distinct CDR3 sequences, around 7.9% seen once. The source was PBMCs from blood, collected less than 25 months after vaccination. These receptors originate from a man between 50 and 75 years old who received an inactivated influenza vaccine. The CDR3 runs from the conserved cysteine through the conserved F or W. D genes are given only for firm matches. Part of the rows lack a size; the others show once, few, many or a class for expanded clones.

length	V	J	size	D	CDR3	DNA
13	TRBV6-1	TRBJ2-1	NA	NA	CASRGPGGYEQFF	TGTGCCAGCAGGGGCCCGGGGGGCTATGAGCAGTTCTTC
17	TRBV12-3/TRBV12-4	TRBJ2-5	many	NA	CASSSTTGTIPSETQYF	TGTGCCAGCAGTTCCACGACCGGGACAATCCCCTCAGAGACCCAGTACTTC
16	TRBV20-1	TRBJ2-3	many	NA	CSATRMAGAGTDTQYF	TGCAGTGCTACGAGAATGGCGGGGGCCGGCACAGATACGCAGTATTTT
16	TRBV6-5	TRBJ2-3	many	TRBD2	CASYSGTSGIGDTQYF	TGTGCCAGCTACTCAGGGACTAGCGGGATCGGAGATACGCAGTATTTT
15	TRBV3-1	TRBJ2-1	NA	NA	CASSRSSLRANEQSF	TGTGCCAGCAGCCGCTCGTCCCTTCGGGCCAATGAGCAGTCCTTC
16	TRBV6-2/TRBV6-3	TRBJ1-1	NA	TRBD1	CASSYAKGQLNTEAFF	TGTGCCAGCAGTTACGCGAAGGGACAGCTGAACACTGAAGCTTTCTTT
13	TRBV11-3	TRBJ2-7	many	NA	CASSLDRGGEQYF	TGTGCCAGCAGCTTAGACAGGGGGGGCGAGCAGTACTTC
16	TRBV28	TRBJ2-1	NA	TRBD2	CATSRVSGGPYNEQFF	TGTGCCACCAGCAGAGTGAGCGGGGGGCCCTACAATGAGCAGTTCTTC
14	TRBV20-1	TRBJ1-5	many	NA	CSALVGGANQPQHF	TGCAGTGCTTTGGTCGGGGGGGCCAATCAGCCCCAGCATTTT
20	TRBV28	TRBJ1-2	many	NA	CASSSPGTVYTRSNNYGYTF	TGTGCCAGCAGTTCTCCCGGGACGGTTTATACCCGATCAAATAACTATGGCTACACCTTC
15	TRBV20-1	TRBJ2-3	NA	TRBD2	CSAGGLAGLRDTQYF	TGCAGTGCTGGAGGACTAGCGGGCCTTAGAGATACGCAGTATTTT
14	TRBV20-1	TRBJ2-3	many	NA	CSASHQFSTDTQYF	TGCAGTGCTAGCCATCAGTTTTCGACAGATACGCAGTATTTT
13	TRBV29-1	TRBJ1-1	NA	NA	CSVALRGHTEAFF	TGCAGCGTCGCTCTCAGGGGCCACACTGAAGCTTTCTTT
15	TRBV28	TRBJ1-4	NA	NA	CASSGAPATNEKLFF	TGTGCCAGCAGTGGGGCGCCTGCAACTAATGAAAAACTGTTTTTT
12	TRBV20-1	TRBJ2-7	few	NA	CSAGTVLDEQYF	TGCAGTGCGGGGACTGTACTGGACGAGCAGTACTTC
15	TRBV7-3	TRBJ1-2	NA	NA	CASSPGGGSIDGYTF	TGTGCCAGCAGCCCCGGGGGGGGCAGCATCGATGGCTACACCTTC
16	TRBV7-6	TRBJ1-4	many	TRBD1	CASSRTDRATNEKLFF	TGTGCCAGCAGCCGAACCGACAGGGCAACTAATGAAAAACTGTTTTTT
14	TRBV7-2	TRBJ1-6	few	NA	CASSIPGWNSPLHF	TGTGCCAGCAGCATCCCTGGGTGGAATTCACCCCTCCACTTT
13	TRBV20-1	TRBJ1-2	few	NA	CSVIEGQFYGYTF	TGCAGTGTTATAGAGGGGCAATTCTATGGCTACACCTTC
15	TRBV20-1	TRBJ2-3	many	TRBD2	CSARVLAENTDTQYF	TGCAGTGCTAGAGTCCTAGCGGAAAACACAGATACGCAGTATTTT
14	TRBV5-1	TRBJ1-1	few	NA	CASSALAGNTEAFF	TGCGCCAGCAGCGCCCTGGCGGGGAACACTGAAGCTTTCTTT
17	TRBV18	TRBJ2-2	few	NA	CASSPGVHRAATGELFF	TGTGCCAGCTCACCGGGGGTACATCGGGCGGCGACCGGGGAGCTGTTTTTT